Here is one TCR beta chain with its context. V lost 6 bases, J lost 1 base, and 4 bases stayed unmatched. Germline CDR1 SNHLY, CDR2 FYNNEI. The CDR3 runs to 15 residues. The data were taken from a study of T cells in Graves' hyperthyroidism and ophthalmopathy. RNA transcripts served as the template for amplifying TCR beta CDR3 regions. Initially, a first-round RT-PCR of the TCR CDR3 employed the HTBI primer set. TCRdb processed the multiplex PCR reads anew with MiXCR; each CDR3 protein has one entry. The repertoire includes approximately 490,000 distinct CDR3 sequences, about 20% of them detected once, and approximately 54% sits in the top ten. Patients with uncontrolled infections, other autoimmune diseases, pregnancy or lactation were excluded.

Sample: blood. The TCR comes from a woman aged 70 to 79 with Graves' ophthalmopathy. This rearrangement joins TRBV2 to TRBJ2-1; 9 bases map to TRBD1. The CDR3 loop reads CASSDGTGSYNEQFF. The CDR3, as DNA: TGTGCCAGCAGCGACGGGACAGGGTCCTACAATGAGCAGTTCTTC.